This T cell receptor (beta chain) was profiled in a study of blood T cell repertoires in COVID-19. Study-level background: The United States, Italy and Spain provided the acute and convalescent COVID-19 samples.

This clone was recorded only once. Clinical history as reported by participants underpinned cohort assignment. Authors' data handling: Nucleated cell counts were estimated from reference gene primer amplification. TCRdb's copy holds only in-frame clones and misses some; the assay was immunoSEQ multiplex PCR. The V and J calls and clone size were taken over from that table, and D and trimming were inferred from the DNA. This table has about 300,000 clones, around nine tenths appearing once. This CDR3 has 14 amino acids. The V end lost 4 bases, the J end lost 6 bases, and 15 bases lay between the germline ends. The V gene's germline CDR1 is KGHDR and CDR2 SFDVKD.

This sequence originates from a woman between 18 and 29 years old who had recovered from COVID-19. The chain uses TRBV24-1 and TRBJ2-7; D unclear. Sequencing was carried out using PBMCs or T cells enriched from blood (not recorded which). This chain's CDR3 is CATSDPRRSLEQYF. In DNA, the CDR3 is TGTGCCACCAGTGACCCAAGGCGGTCCCTCGAGCAGTACTTC.